This T cell receptor beta chain originates from a study of cytotoxic CD8 clonotypes in ibrutinib-treated CLL. Whole-study context: Averaging across samples gave about 240,000 productive templates and roughly 88,000 productive rearrangements.

The germline gives CDR1 SGHRS, CDR2 YFSETQ. The CDR3 spans 15 residues. The J segment lost 5 bases and the V segment lost 1 base, leaving 6 bases of the junction unmatched. With regard to this clone: Its antigen is as yet unknown.

General observations from the study: At the start, clonality exceeded age-matched healthy donors and followed circulating CD8+ T-cell counts. Few clonotypes were public, and these shrank or held steady under treatment.

The intended depth for sequencing was 1 in 200,000 to 1 in 1 million T cells. The data were produced by immunoSEQ multiplex PCR, yet TCRdb's version contains in-frame clones alone and is incomplete. Counted here are more than 110,000 clones, 80% occurring once; the ten biggest clones make up 7.6%. This chain uses TRBV5-1 with TRBJ2-5; 9 bases match TRBD1. This clonotype originated in a human donor with chronic lymphocytic leukemia. The input for sequencing was PBMCs, taken after 36 months of ibrutinib treatment. CDR3 region: CASSLWGQGSETQYF. The CDR3 DNA sequence: TGCGCCAGCAGCTTGTGGGGACAGGGTTCGGAGACCCAGTACTTC. Looking up the rest from reference TRBV5-1 and TRBJ2-5 gives the full variable domain: KAGVTQTPRYLIKTRGQQVTLSCSPISGHRSVSWYQQTPGQGLQFLFEYFSETQRNKGNFPGRFSGRQFSNSRSEMNVSTLELGDSALYLCASSLWGQGSETQYFGPGTRLLVL.